The 7 T cell receptor beta chains reported below all come from one sample, sequenced in a study of cytomegalovirus exposure and HLA in healthy donors. The PCR used 60 Vbeta and 13 Jbeta primers. Sequencing was performed with immunoSEQ multiplex PCR; in TCRdb, only in-frame clones are kept and a portion is missing. The sample has roughly 130,000 clones; about three quarters are singletons. Sequencing input: PBMCs. The receptors stem from a man aged 35 to 55 in good health and CMV-seronegative.

The chain uses TRBV29-1 and TRBJ1-1; 10 bases line up with TRBD1. The CDR3 covers 16 residues. J lost 0 bases, V lost 7 bases, and 11 bases had no gene match. Germline V gene lookup returns CDR1 SQVTM and CDR2 ANQGSEA. The CDR3 protein is CSELPGQGIVNTEAFF. For the CDR3, the DNA is TGCAGCGAGTTACCGGGACAGGGGATCGTGAACACTGAAGCTTTCTTT.

This sequence joins TRBV11-3 and TRBJ1-1, with 9 bases fitting TRBD1. The CDR3 covers 14 residues. Germline V lookup: CDR1 SGHNT, CDR2 YENEEA. The junction had 8 bases not matched to a gene; V was cut back by 5 bases and J by 7 bases. CDR3: CASSPGQGTSEAFF. CDR3 nucleotides: TGTGCCAGCAGCCCAGGACAGGGGACGAGTGAAGCTTTCTTT.

The chain carries TRBV11-2 and TRBJ2-7; TRBD2 matches at 7 bases. The CDR3 spans 15 residues. Germline CDR1 is SGHAT and CDR2 is FQNNGV. V lost 2 bases to trimming and J lost 1 base; unmatched junction nucleotides: 5. CDR3 sequence: CASSLPSGASYEQYF. CDR3 DNA sequence: TGTGCCAGCAGCTTACCCAGCGGGGCTTCCTACGAGCAGTACTTC. Full variable domain (missing parts from reference TRBV11-2 and TRBJ2-7): EAGVAQSPRYKIIEKRQSVAFWCNPISGHATLYWYQQILGQGPKLLIQFQNNGVVDDSQLPKDRFSAERLKGVDSTLKIQPAKLEDSAVYLCASSLPSGASYEQYFGPGTRLTVT.

This clone showed up just a few times. This rearrangement joins TRBV5-4 to TRBJ2-1, with D tentatively TRBD1 (6 bases). The CDR3 contains 13 residues. From germline, CDR1 is SGHNT and CDR2 YYREEE (reference sequence). Trimming stripped 4 bases from V and 7 bases from J, with 12 bases between. CDR3 DNA sequence: TGTGCCAGCAGCCAGACAGGAGCGAATGAGCAGTTCTTC. This sequence encodes CASSQTGANEQFF. Combining the CDR3 with reference TRBV5-4 and TRBJ2-1 gives the whole variable domain ETGVTQSPTHLIKTRGQQVTLRCSSQSGHNTVSWYQQALGQGPQFIFQYYREEENGRGNFPPRFSGLQFPNYSSELNVNALELDDSALYLCASSQTGANEQFFGPGTRLTVL.

This rearrangement joins TRBV30 to TRBJ2-7; D not certain. The CDR3 runs to 13 residues. Trimming removed 0 bases at V and 4 bases at J, with 10 bases between. Germline CDR1 is GTSNPN and CDR2 is SVGIG (reference sequence). CDR3 coding DNA: TGTGCCTGGAGTGTGGGCACTGAATACGAGCAGTACTTC. Amino acid sequence: CAWSVGTEYEQYF.

In this sample, this clone turned up once. The chain employs TRBV4-2 and TRBJ2-7; 7 nucleotides agree with TRBD1. The trim removed 1 base at V and 3 bases at J, leaving 12 bases unmatched. Germline loops: CDR1 LGHNA, CDR2 YNFKEQ. This CDR3 region has 17 residues. DNA of the CDR3: TGTGCCAGCAGCCAAGGCGTCGCGGCAGGGGGAGTCTACGAGCAGTACTTC. This gives the protein CASSQGVAAGGVYEQYF.

This clone was found a few times. V gene TRBV7-9 combines with J gene TRBJ2-7; TRBD1 agrees at 7 bases. Germline V lookup: CDR1 SEHNR, CDR2 FQNEAQ (reference sequence). The CDR3 consists of 14 residues. Trimming at V came to 2 bases and at J to 3 bases, leaving 4 bases not matched to a gene. In DNA form, the CDR3 reads TGTGCCAGCAGCTTAACAGGGGAGATCTACGAGCAGTACTTC. This encodes CASSLTGEIYEQYF.